This record looks at one TCR beta chain sequence and its context. The antigen remains undetermined. Germline-derived CDR1 and CDR2 are SGHVS and FQNEAQ. The CDR3 consists of 14 residues. Trimming removed 0 bases from V and 8 bases from J; junction bases left unmatched: 0. Sequenced by immunoSEQ multiplex PCR; TCRdb stores in-frame clones only, minus some. The profile shows approximately 9,400 clones, around 80% of them singletons. This entry belongs to a study of somatic mutations in cytotoxic T cells in rheumatoid arthritis. Study observations and caveats: About an eighth of the roughly 60 patients had a largest CD8+ clone above 20% of CD8+ cells.

The V and J genes are TRBV7-8 and TRBJ1-4; TRBD1 agrees at 10 bases. The clonotype originates from an adult with rheumatoid arthritis. Material for sequencing was CD8+ T cells sorted from blood. The CDR3 DNA reads TGTGCCAGCAGCTTAGCGACAGGGGGCGAAAAACTGTTTTTT. Its protein product is CASSLATGGEKLFF. Looking up the rest from reference TRBV7-8 and TRBJ1-4 gives the full variable domain: GAGVSQSPRYKVAKRGQDVALRCDPISGHVSLFWYQQALGQGPEFLTYFQNEAQLDKSGLPSDRFFAERPEGSVSTLKIQRTQQEDSAVYLCASSLATGGEKLFFGSGTQLSVL.